This entry features one T cell receptor beta chain sequence. Its antigen is still unknown. These data come from a study of Ad26.COV2.S vaccination and SARS-CoV-2 variants. CDR1 and CDR2 from the germline V gene are LNHNV and YYDKDF (reference sequence). The V and J ends lost 3 bases and 5 bases, in that order; junction bases with no gene match: 8. The CDR3 contains 15 residues. The table came from immunoSEQ multiplex PCR; TCRdb's copy has only in-frame clones and leaves some out. The table lists 180,000 or so clones, 87% of them singletons, with 5.9% in the top ten. Study-wide findings and caveats: Vaccine recipients surpassed placebo recipients in spike-specific TCR breadth. Substantial breadth was reportedly displayed by spike-specific CD8+ and CD4+ T cell responses after vaccination. Placebo and vaccine recipients had non-spike TCR breadth that was similar.

The sequence was collected from a human donor who had recovered from COVID-19. The specimen was peripheral blood, collected after recovery from COVID-19. The chain joins TRBV15 to TRBJ2-7, with TRBD1 identical over 9 bases. The CDR3, as DNA: TGTGCCACCAGCAGGGATCCGGGACAGGGTAACGAGCAGTACTTC. As protein: CATSRDPGQGNEQYF.